Listed below are T cell receptor beta chains from one sample, sequenced in a study of blood T cell repertoires in COVID-19. Profiling relied on immunoSEQ multiplex PCR, and the TCRdb table lists in-frame clones only, not all of them. The repertoire holds 140,000 or so clones, with around 76% as singletons. The specimen was peripheral blood. These receptors all stem from a man aged 55 to 70 with acute or convalescent COVID-19. CDR3s include the opening cysteine and the closing phenylalanine or tryptophan. The order of the fields is clone size, D gene, V gene, J gene, CDR3 protein, CDR3 DNA. A D gene is named only where the DNA matches it firmly. Only some rows state a clone size, as once, few, many or a class for expanded clones.

-	TRBD1	TRBV12-3/TRBV12-4	TRBJ2-7	CASQARGSEEQYF	TGTGCCAGCCAGGCCAGGGGGTCCGAAGAGCAGTACTTC
-	TRBD2	TRBV28	TRBJ2-7	CASSLWLAGANEQYF	TGTGCCAGCAGTTTATGGCTAGCGGGAGCTAACGAGCAGTACTTC
-	TRBD1	TRBV18	TRBJ1-2	CASSPGQRDGYTF	TGTGCCAGCTCACCGGGACAGAGAGATGGCTACACCTTC
-	TRBD2	TRBV19	TRBJ2-1	CASSRTSVSEQFF	TGTGCCAGTAGTAGGACTAGCGTGAGTGAGCAGTTCTTC
-	TRBD2	TRBV9	TRBJ2-1	CASSETSGSTEQFF	TGTGCCAGCAGCGAGACTAGCGGGAGTACTGAGCAGTTCTTC
-	-	TRBV28	TRBJ1-1	CASSPPRGDTEAFF	TGTGCCAGCAGTCCCCCCAGGGGAGACACTGAAGCTTTCTTT
-	TRBD2	TRBV9	TRBJ2-1	CASSVSAGGLSEQFF	TGTGCCAGCAGCGTATCTGCGGGAGGTCTGAGTGAGCAGTTCTTC
-	-	TRBV18	TRBJ2-3	CASSPWRNTDTQYF	TGTGCCAGCTCACCGTGGAGGAACACAGATACGCAGTATTTT
-	-	TRBV5-1	TRBJ2-1	CASSWQGYNEQFF	TGCGCCAGCAGTTGGCAGGGCTACAATGAGCAGTTCTTC
-	-	TRBV6-5	TRBJ2-7	CASSSNYEQYF	TGTGCCAGCAGTTCAAACTACGAGCAGTACTTC
-	TRBD1	TRBV7-8	TRBJ2-2	CASSSPGGGNTGELFF	TGTGCCAGCAGCTCCCCAGGGGGCGGAAACACCGGGGAGCTGTTTTTT
-	-	TRBV7-9	TRBJ2-7	CASSLAVTEIYEQYF	TGTGCCAGCAGCTTAGCCGTGACAGAAATCTACGAGCAGTACTTC
-	TRBD1	TRBV5-1	TRBJ2-7	CASSLDGQGQQYF	TGCGCCAGCAGCTTAGACGGACAGGGCCAGCAGTACTTC
-	-	TRBV6-5	TRBJ1-2	CASSYSTGQRGGYTF	TGTGCCAGCAGTTACTCTACAGGCCAGAGGGGGGGCTACACCTTC
once	-	TRBV10-3	TRBJ1-6	CAIRGQGWHSPLHF	TGTGCCATCAGGGGGCAGGGTTGGCATTCACCCCTCCACTTT
few	-	TRBV3-1/TRBV3-2	TRBJ2-3	CASSQDLITGEKRNTQYF	TGTGCCAGCAGCCAAGATCTAATAACGGGAGAGAAGCGTAATACGCAGTATTTT
-	-	TRBV3-1/TRBV3-2	TRBJ1-5	CASSQRDTNQPQHF	TGTGCCAGCAGCCAACGGGACACGAATCAGCCCCAGCATTTT
few	-	TRBV6-2/TRBV6-3	TRBJ2-1	CASNPGGVLSYNEQFF	TGTGCCAGCAACCCAGGGGGGGTTCTGTCCTACAATGAGCAGTTCTTC
-	-	TRBV19	TRBJ2-2	CASSMGSSNTGELFF	TGTGCCAGTAGTATGGGTAGCTCGAACACCGGGGAGCTGTTTTTT
-	-	TRBV5-8	TRBJ2-5	CASIRQEETQYF	TGTGCCAGTATAAGACAGGAGGAGACCCAGTACTTC
-	TRBD2	TRBV5-1	TRBJ2-1	CASSQTSGLNNEQFF	TGCGCCAGCAGCCAGACTAGCGGGCTTAACAATGAGCAGTTCTTC
-	TRBD1	TRBV6-6	TRBJ2-3	CASSAHRGLSTDTQYF	TGTGCCAGCAGTGCTCACAGGGGGCTAAGCACAGATACGCAGTATTTT
-	-	TRBV6-1	TRBJ2-3	CASSDGQGRLDTQYF	TGTGCCAGCAGTGACGGGCAGGGGCGGCTCGATACGCAGTATTTT
few	-	TRBV7-9	TRBJ1-3	CASSLERGTIYF	TGTGCCAGCAGCTTAGAGCGGGGAACCATATATTTT
-	TRBD1	TRBV5-4	TRBJ1-3	CASSLNRDSTIYF	TGTGCCAGCAGCTTGAACAGGGACAGCACCATATATTTT
-	-	TRBV11-2	TRBJ2-7	CASSPEALAYEQYF	TGTGCCAGCAGCCCCGAAGCCCTGGCCTACGAGCAGTACTTC
-	TRBD1	TRBV29-1	TRBJ2-7	CSVALTGTGVGEQYF	TGCAGCGTTGCTTTGACCGGGACAGGGGTTGGGGAGCAGTACTTC
many	-	TRBV19	TRBJ2-7	CASSHARAAYSYEQYF	TGTGCCAGTAGCCATGCGAGGGCGGCCTATTCCTACGAGCAGTACTTC
-	TRBD1	TRBV30	TRBJ2-5	CAWREQGWETQYF	TGTGCCTGGAGGGAACAGGGGTGGGAGACCCAGTACTTC